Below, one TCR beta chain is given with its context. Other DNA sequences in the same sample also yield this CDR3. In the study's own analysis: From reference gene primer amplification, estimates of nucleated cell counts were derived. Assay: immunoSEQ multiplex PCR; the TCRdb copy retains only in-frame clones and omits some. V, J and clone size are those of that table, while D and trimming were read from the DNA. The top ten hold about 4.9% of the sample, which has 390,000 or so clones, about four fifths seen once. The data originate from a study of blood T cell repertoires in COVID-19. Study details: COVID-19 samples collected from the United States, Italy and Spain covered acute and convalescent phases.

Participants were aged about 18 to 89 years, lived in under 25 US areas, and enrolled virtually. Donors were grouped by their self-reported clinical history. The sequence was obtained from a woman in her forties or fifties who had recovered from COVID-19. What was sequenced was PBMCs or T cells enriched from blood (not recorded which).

This CDR3 reads CASSRQAGYTF. The CDR3 nucleotides are TGTGCCAGTAGTAGGCAGGCTGGCTACACCTTC. The chain uses TRBV19 and TRBJ1-2; D gene unclear. CDR1 is LNHDA, CDR2 SQIVND, per germline (reference sequence). This CDR3 has 11 amino acids. The V and J ends lost 4 bases and 7 bases respectively, with 7 bases between them.